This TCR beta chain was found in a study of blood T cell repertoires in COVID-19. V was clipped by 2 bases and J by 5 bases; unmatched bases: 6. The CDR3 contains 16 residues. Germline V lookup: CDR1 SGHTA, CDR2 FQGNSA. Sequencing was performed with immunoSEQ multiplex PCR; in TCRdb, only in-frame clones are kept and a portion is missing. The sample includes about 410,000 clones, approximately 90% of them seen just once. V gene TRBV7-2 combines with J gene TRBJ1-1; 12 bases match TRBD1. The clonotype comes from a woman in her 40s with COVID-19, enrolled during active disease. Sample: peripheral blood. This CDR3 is CASSLSPGQGATEAFF. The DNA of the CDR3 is TGTGCCAGCAGCTTATCGCCGGGACAGGGGGCAACTGAAGCTTTCTTT.